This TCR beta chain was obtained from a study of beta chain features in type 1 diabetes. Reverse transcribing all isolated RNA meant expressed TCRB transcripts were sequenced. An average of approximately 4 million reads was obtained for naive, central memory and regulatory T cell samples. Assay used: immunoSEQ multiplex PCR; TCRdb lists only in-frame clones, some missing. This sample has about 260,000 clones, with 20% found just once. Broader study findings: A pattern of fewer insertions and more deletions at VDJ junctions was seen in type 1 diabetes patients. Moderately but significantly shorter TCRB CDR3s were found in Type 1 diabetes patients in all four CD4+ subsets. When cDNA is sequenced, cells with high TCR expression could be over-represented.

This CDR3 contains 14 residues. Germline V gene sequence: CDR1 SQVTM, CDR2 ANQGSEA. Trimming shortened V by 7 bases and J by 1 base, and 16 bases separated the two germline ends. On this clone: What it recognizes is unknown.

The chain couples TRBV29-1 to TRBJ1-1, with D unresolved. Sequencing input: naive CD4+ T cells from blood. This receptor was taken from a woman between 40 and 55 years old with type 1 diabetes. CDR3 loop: CSAPGRDSNTEAFF. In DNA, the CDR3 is TGCAGCGCCCCCGGCCGGGATTCGAACACTGAAGCTTTCTTT.